What follows are 2 T cell receptor beta chains derived from one specimen sequenced in a study of spatial heterogeneity in lung cancer. This sample's time point: sample taken at primary tumor resection. Sequencing of whole RNA from tumor, nontumor lung or frozen PBMC involved no sorting. TCRdb called the 5' RACE reads again in MiXCR, with one record for every CDR3 protein. The data hold 95,000 or so distinct CDR3 sequences, with around 8.6% observed a single time. Sequencing used PBMCs, obtained at surgery. These receptors were taken from a male donor with early-stage non-small cell lung cancer.

In this sample, this clonotype turned up a few times. The rearrangement uses TRBV12-3 or TRBV12-4 and TRBJ2-2; D call uncertain. This CDR3 has 12 amino acids. V gave up 8 bases and J gave up 7 bases, with 11 bases separating them. CDR3 sequence: CASRLSIGELFF. As DNA, the CDR3 is TGTGCCAGCCGATTATCGATCGGGGAGCTGTTTTTT.

This sequence joins TRBV4-3 and TRBJ1-4; TRBD1 matches 11 bases. J was trimmed by 8 bases and V by 5 bases; bases with no gene match: 10. The CDR3 length is 16 residues. Germline values: CDR1 LGHNA, CDR2 YSLEER. CDR3 protein: CASSLAGTGGKEKLFF. In DNA form, the CDR3 reads TGCGCCAGCAGCTTAGCCGGGACAGGGGGGAAGGAAAAACTGTTTTTT.